This T cell receptor (beta chain) was profiled in a study of tumor-infiltrating lymphocytes in primary liver carcinoma. Findings and caveats of the study: Tumor region pairs overlapped more than did tumor-adjacent and tumor-blood pairs. Since the samples were bulk and unsorted, the CD4+ and CD8+ repertoires were not compared.

A remark on this clonotype: The target antigen is unknown. This may be a read error, as it is one base from a much larger clone.

This CDR3 is 15 amino acids long. Trimming removed 6 bases at V and 7 bases at J, with 19 bases between. TCR beta cDNA was reverse-transcribed from approximately 0.45 ug of total RNA. The reaction used a constant-region primer and ProtoScript II reverse transcriptase. Nested multiplex PCR, run for three rounds with slightly modified ARM-PCR, yielded TCR beta libraries. Investigators reported that the first two PCR rounds, at 10 to 11 cycles each, used TRBV1-TRBV30 forward primers with a C-beta reverse primer. TCRdb called the multiplex PCR reads again in MiXCR, with one record for every CDR3 protein. The sample yields 250,000 to 350,000 distinct CDR3 sequences, more than 55% seen once. The blood RNA (from unsorted whole blood) was obtained, and germline DNA was also extracted. There were only treatment-naive patients, all with chronic HBV infection.

The rearrangement joins TRBV12-3 or TRBV12-4 to TRBJ1-5; D is undetermined. This sequence was found in a woman in her thirties with primary liver carcinoma and hepatitis B virus infection. Input material: peripheral blood. The chain's CDR3 is CASSPQLGTWQPQHF. CDR3 sequence (DNA): TGTGCCAGCAGCCCCCAATTGGGAACCTGGCAGCCCCAGCATTTT.